The clone carrying this T cell receptor (beta chain) was observed a few times. The antigen is unknown. PCR involved 60 Vbeta and 13 Jbeta primers. The protocol was immunoSEQ multiplex PCR, while the TCRdb copy is restricted to in-frame clones and leaves out a portion. This sample yields roughly 99,000 clones, of which approximately 79% are seen a single time; roughly 2.3% belongs to the top ten. This sample was taken from a study of cytomegalovirus exposure and HLA in healthy donors. Study outcomes and limitations: Rare TCR sequences predominated, though certain public TCRs were found in many donors. In a later analysis, most CMV-associated TCR beta chains appeared HLA-restricted. An analysis was carried out later, and it reportedly showed fewer N-insertions in an Asian-associated ancestry cluster than the approximately 680-donor mean.

This CDR3 spans 12 amino acids. CDR1 and CDR2 from the germline V gene are LGHNA and YSLEER. The ends lost 4 bases at V and 10 bases at J; junction bases unmatched: 6. This sequence joins TRBV4-3 and TRBJ1-2, with 7 bases fitting TRBD1. The source material was PBMCs. This receptor was obtained from a man in his late teens or twenties in good health and CMV-seronegative. The CDR3 reads CASSRDSRAYTF. Written as DNA, the CDR3 is TGCGCCAGCAGCCGGGACAGCCGGGCCTACACCTTC.